This T cell receptor (beta chain) was identified in a study of blood T cell repertoires in COVID-19 (dated by TCRdb to 2020 to 2021). At the level of the whole study: Samples from collaborators originated in the United States, Italy and Spain and spanned both the acute and convalescent phases of COVID-19. Where available, HLA class I and class II types were obtained from metadata supplied by the sample provider rather than from assay-based typing. The samples were drawn from the first 160 participants of the ongoing ImmuneRACE study and from over 950 subjects provided by 6 global collaborators. The material from the prospective study consisted of cDNA or gDNA derived from T cells, B-cell-depleted T cells, or PBMCs. Sample metadata almost always included a de-identified subject ID, COVID-19 status, age in years and sex. The repertoires were released in a freely available public database intended as a resource for research on the immune response to SARS-CoV-2. Deeply sampled blood TCRbeta repertoires from subjects exposed to, actively infected with, or recovered from COVID-19 were included in the dataset.

Collaborating institutions collected whole blood in K2EDTA tubes following their own protocols. For TCRbeta analysis, collaborators shipped samples in one of three forms: frozen whole blood, isolated PBMCs, or DNA extracted from either of those sample types. The junction carries 7 bases between V and J, which are trimmed by 1 base and 6 bases respectively. The CDR3 has 13 amino acids, counting the end cysteine and phenylalanine. Only the CDR3 DNA stays, 39 bases, in frame from base 1. As concerns this clone: Its antigen remains unidentified. No much larger clone exists at a distance of one base, and base qualities are not known.

Overall results and qualifications from the work: The quantity of clinical and demographic metadata differed by source and by participant and was supplied without curation.

TCRbeta CDR3 regions were amplified from genomic DNA using the immunoSEQ Assay, a bias-controlled multiplex PCR. Concerning the study's data processing: The number of nucleated cells in each sample was estimated from the amplification of reference gene primers within the assay. To quantify the absolute abundance of each unique TCRbeta CDR3 rearrangement, sequence reads were collapsed and filtered. For each sample, productive Simpson clonality was calculated as the square root of Simpson's diversity index across productive rearrangements. Imported from immuneACCESS, the table was reduced by TCRdb to in-frame sequences with V and J called. These copies leave out some clones; in studies compared against another copy, an unresolved V gene accounts for under half, and the cause of the remainder is not known. From that table come the V and J calls and clone size; the DNA was used to work out D and trimming. The sample profile shows roughly 80,000 clones; 84% of them were found once. In total, the top ten clones hold 3.5% of the sample.

The receptor was derived from a man aged 45-60 years with acute or convalescent COVID-19. Sequenced input: peripheral blood. The chain couples TRBV12-3 or TRBV12-4 to TRBJ1-3; TRBD1 is perhaps the D gene, given 5 matching bases. The CDR3 has the sequence CASSLGRANTIYF. In nucleotide form, the sequence is TGTGCCAGCAGTTTAGGCAGGGCAAACACCATATATTTT.